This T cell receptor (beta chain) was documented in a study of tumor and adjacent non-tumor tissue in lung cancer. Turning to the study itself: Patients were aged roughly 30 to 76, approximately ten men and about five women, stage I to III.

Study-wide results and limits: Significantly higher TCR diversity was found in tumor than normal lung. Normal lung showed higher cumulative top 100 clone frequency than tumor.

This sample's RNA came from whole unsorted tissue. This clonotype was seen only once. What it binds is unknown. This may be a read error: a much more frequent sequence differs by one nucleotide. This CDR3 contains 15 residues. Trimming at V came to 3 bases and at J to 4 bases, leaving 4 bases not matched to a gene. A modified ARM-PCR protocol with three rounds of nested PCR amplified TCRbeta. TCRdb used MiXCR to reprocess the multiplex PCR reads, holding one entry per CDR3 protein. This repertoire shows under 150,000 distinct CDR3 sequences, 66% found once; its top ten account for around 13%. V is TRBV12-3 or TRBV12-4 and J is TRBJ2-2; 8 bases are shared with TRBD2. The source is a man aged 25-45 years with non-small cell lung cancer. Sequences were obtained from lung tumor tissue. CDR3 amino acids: CASSFRAGGTGELFF. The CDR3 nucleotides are TGTGCCAGCAGTTTTAGGGCGGGGGGCACCGGGGAGCTGTTTTTT.